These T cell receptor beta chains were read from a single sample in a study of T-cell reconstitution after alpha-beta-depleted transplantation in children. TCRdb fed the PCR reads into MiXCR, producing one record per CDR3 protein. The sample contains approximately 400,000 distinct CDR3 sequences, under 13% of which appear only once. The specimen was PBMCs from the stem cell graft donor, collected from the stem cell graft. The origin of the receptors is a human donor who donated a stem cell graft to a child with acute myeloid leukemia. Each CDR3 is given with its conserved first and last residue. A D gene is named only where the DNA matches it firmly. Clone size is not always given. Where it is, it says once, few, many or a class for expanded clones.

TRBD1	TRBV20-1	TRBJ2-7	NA	CSAIPGQGLEQYF	TGCAGTGCTATTCCGGGACAGGGTCTCGAGCAGTACTTC
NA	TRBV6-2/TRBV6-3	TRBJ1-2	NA	CASSPGLTYGYTF	TGTGCCAGCAGCCCCGGACTGACCTATGGCTACACCTTC
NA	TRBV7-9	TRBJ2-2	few	CASSPAVNTGELFF	TGTGCCAGCAGCCCGGCCGTGAACACCGGGGAGCTGTTTTTT
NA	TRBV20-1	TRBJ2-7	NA	CSARDPQLSYEQYF	TGCAGTGCTAGAGATCCACAGCTCTCCTACGAGCAGTACTTC
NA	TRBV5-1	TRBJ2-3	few	CASKQVPDTQYF	TGCGCCAGCAAACAGGTCCCAGATACGCAGTATTTT
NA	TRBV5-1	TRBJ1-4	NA	CASSANQGNEKLFF	TGCGCCAGCAGCGCAAACCAGGGGAATGAAAAACTGTTTTTT
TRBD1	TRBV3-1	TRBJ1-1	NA	CASTRAGGHTEAFF	TGTGCCAGCACCCGGGCAGGGGGACACACTGAAGCTTTCTTT
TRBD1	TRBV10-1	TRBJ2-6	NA	CASSALYIRGLRANVLTF	TGCGCCAGCAGCGCGCTTTACATCAGGGGGCTTAGGGCCAACGTCCTGACTTTC
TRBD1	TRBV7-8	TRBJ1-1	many	CASSQSRDRGTEAFF	TGTGCCAGCAGCCAGAGTCGGGACAGGGGGACTGAAGCTTTCTTT
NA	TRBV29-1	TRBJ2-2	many	CSVAGHKDSTWELFF	TGCAGCGTTGCGGGACATAAGGACTCTACATGGGAGCTGTTTTTT
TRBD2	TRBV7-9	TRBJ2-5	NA	CASSFSSGLQETQYF	TGTGCCAGCAGCTTCTCCTCGGGACTACAAGAGACCCAGTACTTC
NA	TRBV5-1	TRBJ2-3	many	CASSLDLTSTDTQYF	TGCGCCAGCAGCTTGGACCTTACTAGCACAGATACGCAGTATTTT
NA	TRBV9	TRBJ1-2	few	CASSVGWTEHNYVGYTF	TGTGCCAGCAGCGTAGGATGGACAGAGCATAACTATGTTGGCTACACCTTC
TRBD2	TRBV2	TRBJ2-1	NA	CASSDLSGRAHEQFF	TGTGCCAGCAGCGACCTTAGCGGGAGGGCCCATGAGCAGTTCTTC
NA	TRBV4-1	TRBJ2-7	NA	CASSQDLGRSPYEQYF	TGCGCCAGCAGCCAAGATCTTGGTCGATCCCCCTACGAGCAGTACTTC